Listed below are T cell receptor beta chains from one sample, sequenced in a study of cytomegalovirus exposure and HLA in healthy donors. The method was immunoSEQ multiplex PCR; TCRdb's version includes in-frame clones alone and lacks a portion of them. This sample has about 190,000 clones; 70% to 80% occur once, and the top ten carry 2% to 2.5%. Specimen: PBMCs. These receptors came from a woman aged 25 to 39 in good health and CMV-seropositive. Both conserved end residues are part of each CDR3. Each record gives: D gene, clone size, J gene, V gene, CDR3 protein, CDR3 DNA. A D gene is named only where the DNA matches it firmly. The size entry is marked missing in some rows and otherwise reads once, few, many or a size class.

NA NA TRBJ2-5 TRBV7-8 CASSTRFRLETQYF TGTGCCAGCAGCACGAGGTTTCGGTTAGAGACCCAGTACTTC
TRBD2 NA TRBJ2-1 TRBV19 CASSWEGNEQFF TGTGCCAGTAGTTGGGAGGGCAATGAGCAGTTCTTC
TRBD1 NA TRBJ2-7 TRBV7-2 CASSFNWDRIYEQYF TGTGCCAGCAGCTTTAACTGGGACAGGATCTACGAGCAGTACTTC
NA few TRBJ1-5 TRBV4-1 CASSQQGYSNQPQHF TGCGCCAGCAGCCAGCAGGGTTATAGCAATCAGCCCCAGCATTTT
TRBD1 NA TRBJ1-4 TRBV7-9 CASSFRDRREKLFF TGTGCCAGCAGCTTCCGGGACAGACGAGAAAAACTGTTTTTT
NA NA TRBJ2-7 TRBV7-9 CASSRWATDGNEQYF TGTGCCAGCAGCCGCTGGGCGACCGATGGAAACGAGCAGTACTTC
TRBD2 NA TRBJ2-7 TRBV5-4 CASSLAEAGGPRYF TGTGCCAGCAGCTTGGCGGAAGCGGGAGGACCCCGGTACTTC
TRBD1 NA TRBJ2-7 TRBV4-3 CASSQAQGGYYEQYF TGCGCCAGCAGCCAAGCTCAAGGGGGCTACTACGAGCAGTACTTC
NA few TRBJ1-4 TRBV15 CATSRTGSHEKLFF TGTGCCACCAGCAGAACGGGGTCGCATGAAAAACTGTTTTTT
TRBD1 NA TRBJ1-1 TRBV19 CASSILDRVNTEAFF TGTGCCAGTAGTATCCTTGACAGGGTGAACACTGAAGCTTTCTTT
TRBD1 NA TRBJ1-2 TRBV4-3 CASSLRTGGLGYGYTF TGCGCCAGCAGCCTGAGGACAGGGGGATTAGGTTATGGCTACACCTTC
TRBD1 NA TRBJ1-1 TRBV27 CASSTPRGSLNTEAFF TGTGCCAGCAGCACGCCCAGGGGGTCCCTGAACACTGAAGCTTTCTTT
NA NA TRBJ1-1 TRBV29-1 CSVGQHLGADTEAFF TGCAGCGTTGGACAGCATCTAGGTGCGGACACTGAAGCTTTCTTT
NA NA TRBJ2-5 TRBV28 CASSSPGGTRETQYF TGTGCCAGCAGTTCCCCTGGAGGGACCCGGGAGACCCAGTACTTC
TRBD1 NA TRBJ1-5 TRBV7-2 CASSFGTGSNQPQHF TGTGCCAGCAGCTTTGGGACAGGAAGCAATCAGCCCCAGCATTTT